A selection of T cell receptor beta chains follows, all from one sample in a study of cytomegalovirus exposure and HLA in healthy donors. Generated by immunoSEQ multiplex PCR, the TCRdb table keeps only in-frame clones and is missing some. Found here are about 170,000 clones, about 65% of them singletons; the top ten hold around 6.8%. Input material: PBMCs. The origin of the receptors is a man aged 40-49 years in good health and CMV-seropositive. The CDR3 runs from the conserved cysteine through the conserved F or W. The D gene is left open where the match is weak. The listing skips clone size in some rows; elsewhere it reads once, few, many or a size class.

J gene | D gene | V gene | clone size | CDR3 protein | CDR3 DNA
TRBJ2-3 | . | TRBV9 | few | CASSPTQVLGTDTQYF | TGTGCCAGCAGCCCCACCCAGGTTTTGGGCACAGATACGCAGTATTTT
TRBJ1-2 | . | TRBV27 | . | CASSPAGGGIYGYTF | TGTGCCAGCAGTCCAGCCGGTGGAGGGATCTATGGCTACACCTTC
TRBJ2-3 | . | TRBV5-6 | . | CASSSTGTSRTDTQYF | TGTGCCAGCAGTTCTACCGGGACAAGTCGCACAGATACGCAGTATTTT
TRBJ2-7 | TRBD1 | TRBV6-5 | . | CASSYSGQGARYEQYF | TGTGCCAGCAGTTACTCGGGACAGGGGGCGAGGTACGAGCAGTACTTC
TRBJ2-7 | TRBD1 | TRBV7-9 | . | CASSLAGDSTYEQYF | TGTGCCAGCAGCTTAGCTGGGGACAGCACCTACGAGCAGTACTTC
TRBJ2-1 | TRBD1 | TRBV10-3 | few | CAISVTGASYNEQFF | TGTGCCATCAGCGTGACAGGGGCCTCCTACAATGAGCAGTTCTTC
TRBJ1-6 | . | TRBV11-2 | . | CASSWAGVRTYNSPLHF | TGTGCCAGCAGCTGGGCAGGGGTAAGGACCTATAATTCACCCCTCCACTTT
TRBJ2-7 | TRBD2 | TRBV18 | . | CASSPGTSGGGSYEQYF | TGTGCCAGCTCACCAGGGACTAGCGGGGGGGGTTCCTACGAGCAGTACTTC
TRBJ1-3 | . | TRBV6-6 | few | CASVDSGNTIYF | TGTGCCAGCGTGGACAGCGGAAACACCATATATTTT
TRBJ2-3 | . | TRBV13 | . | CASSPRGQVPDTQYF | TGTGCCAGCAGCCCGCGGGGGCAGGTGCCAGATACGCAGTATTTT
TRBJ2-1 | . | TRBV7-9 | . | CASSLDGFLGEQFF | TGTGCCAGCAGCTTAGACGGGTTCTTAGGAGAGCAGTTCTTC
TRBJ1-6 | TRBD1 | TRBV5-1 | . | CASSPDRASPLHF | TGCGCCAGCAGTCCGGACAGGGCTTCACCCCTCCACTTT
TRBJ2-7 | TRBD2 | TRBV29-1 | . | CSVGRGGNEQYF | TGCAGCGTTGGGAGGGGAGGGAACGAGCAGTACTTC
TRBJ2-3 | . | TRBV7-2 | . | CASSFLDRSTDTQYF | TGTGCCAGCAGCTTTCTGGACAGAAGCACAGATACGCAGTATTTT
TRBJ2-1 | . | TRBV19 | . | CASSIEISVVFWNEQFF | TGTGCCAGTAGTATTGAGATCTCGGTGGTTTTTTGGAATGAGCAGTTCTTC
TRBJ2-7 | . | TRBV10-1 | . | CASSDVEEGGQYF | TGCGCCAGCAGTGACGTGGAAGAGGGAGGGCAGTACTTC
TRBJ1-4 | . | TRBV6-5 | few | CASRTSGTNEKLFF | TGTGCCAGCAGGACCTCGGGGACTAATGAAAAACTGTTTTTT
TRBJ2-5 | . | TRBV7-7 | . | CASSKDSHYETQYF | TGTGCTAGCAGTAAGGACAGTCACTATGAGACCCAGTACTTC
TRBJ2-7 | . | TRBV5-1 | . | CASSLGAVSYEQYF | TGCGCCAGCAGCTTGGGGGCCGTCTCCTACGAGCAGTACTTC
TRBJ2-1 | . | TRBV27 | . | CASSFIADSYNEQFF | TGTGCCAGCAGTTTTATCGCAGACTCCTACAATGAGCAGTTCTTC
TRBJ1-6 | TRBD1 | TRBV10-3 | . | CAISDPAYGDRGNSPLHF | TGTGCCATCAGTGACCCGGCCTATGGAGACAGGGGGAATTCACCCCTCCACTTT
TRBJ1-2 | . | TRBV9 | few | CASSVAGDGYTF | TGTGCCAGCAGCGTAGCAGGGGATGGCTACACCTTC
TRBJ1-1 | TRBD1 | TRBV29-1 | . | CSVSTGGRTEAFF | TGCAGCGTATCGACAGGGGGAAGGACTGAAGCTTTCTTT
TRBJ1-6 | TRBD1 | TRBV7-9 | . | CASTQDRGSSYNSPLHF | TGTGCCAGCACCCAGGACAGGGGGAGCTCCTATAATTCACCCCTCCACTTT
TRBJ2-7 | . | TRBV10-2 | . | CASSDTYPAYEQYF | TGCGCCAGCAGTGACACCTACCCTGCATACGAGCAGTACTTC
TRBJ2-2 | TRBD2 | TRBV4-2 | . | CASSQDLASGGRELFF | TGTGCCAGCAGCCAAGATTTGGCTAGCGGGGGGCGGGAGCTGTTTTTT
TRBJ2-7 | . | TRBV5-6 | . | CASSLEPGRRRYEQYF | TGTGCCAGCAGCTTGGAGCCAGGGAGGAGGCGCTACGAGCAGTACTTC
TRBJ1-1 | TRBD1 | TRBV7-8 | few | CASSLGTGGEAFF | TGTGCCAGCAGCCTTGGGACAGGGGGTGAAGCTTTCTTT
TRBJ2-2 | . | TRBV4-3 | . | CASSPLGGGPGELFF | TGCGCCAGCAGCCCCCTTGGGGGGGGCCCCGGGGAGCTGTTTTTT
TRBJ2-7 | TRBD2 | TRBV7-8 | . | CASSPGDSGTSGGRVLYEQYF | TGTGCCAGCAGCCCGGGGGACAGCGGGACTAGCGGGGGCCGGGTCTTGTACGAGCAGTACTTC
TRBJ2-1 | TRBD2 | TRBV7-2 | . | CASSPTSGGYEQFF | TGTGCCAGCAGCCCCACTAGCGGGGGGTATGAGCAGTTCTTC
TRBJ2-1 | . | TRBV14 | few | CASSPPTGSGLHEQFF | TGTGCCAGCAGCCCCCCGACAGGGTCCGGACTACATGAGCAGTTCTTC
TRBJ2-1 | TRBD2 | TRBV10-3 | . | CAIRTPSGGAGEQFF | TGTGCCATCAGGACCCCCAGCGGGGGGGCCGGGGAGCAGTTCTTC
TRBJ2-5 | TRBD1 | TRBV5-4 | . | CASSLGGGRETQYF | TGTGCCAGCAGCTTGGGAGGGGGCCGGGAGACCCAGTACTTC
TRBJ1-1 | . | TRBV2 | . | CASNPRGLRMNTEAFF | TGTGCCAGCAATCCCAGGGGTCTTCGGATGAACACTGAAGCTTTCTTT
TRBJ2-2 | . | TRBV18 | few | CASSPQGTGELFF | TGTGCCAGCTCACCTCAGGGGACCGGGGAGCTGTTTTTT
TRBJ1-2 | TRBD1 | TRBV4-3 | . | CASSRGTAIYGYTF | TGCGCCAGCAGCCGCGGGACAGCGATCTATGGCTACACCTTC
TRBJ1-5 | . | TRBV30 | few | CAWSAGESQPQHF | TGTGCCTGGAGCGCGGGGGAGTCGCAGCCCCAGCATTTT
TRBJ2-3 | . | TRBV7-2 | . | CASSSTSSTDTQYF | TGTGCCAGCAGCAGTACTAGTAGCACAGATACGCAGTATTTT
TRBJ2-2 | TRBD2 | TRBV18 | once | CASSPLGLAGGTGELFF | TGTGCCAGCTCACCACTTGGACTAGCGGGGGGCACCGGGGAGCTGTTTTTT
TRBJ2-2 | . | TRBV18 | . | CASSPGLGTGGGELFF | TGTGCCAGCTCACCGGGACTCGGAACAGGTGGCGGGGAGCTGTTTTTT
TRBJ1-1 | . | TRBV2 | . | CASSGDFGAPSVTEAFF | TGTGCCAGCAGTGGGGACTTTGGGGCACCCAGTGTCACTGAAGCTTTCTTT
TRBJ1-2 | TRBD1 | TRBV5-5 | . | CASSRQYRQGSNYGYTF | TGTGCCAGCAGCCGGCAATACCGACAGGGCTCAAACTATGGCTACACCTTC
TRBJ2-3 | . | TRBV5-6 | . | CASSFWGVGLAADTQYF | TGTGCCAGCAGCTTCTGGGGGGTGGGGCTAGCTGCAGATACGCAGTATTTT
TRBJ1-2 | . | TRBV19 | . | CATAVGALRYTF | TGTGCTACCGCGGTGGGGGCCCTGCGCTACACCTTC
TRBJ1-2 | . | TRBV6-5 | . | CASSPGSVYGYTF | TGTGCCAGCAGTCCGGGGTCAGTCTATGGCTACACCTTC
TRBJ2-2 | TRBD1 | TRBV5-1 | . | CASSPGTGVSGELFF | TGCGCCAGCAGCCCGGGGACAGGGGTGAGCGGGGAGCTGTTTTTT
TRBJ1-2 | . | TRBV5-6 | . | CASSLFELQGLHF | TGTGCCAGCAGCCTTTTCGAACTGCAGGGACTACACTTC
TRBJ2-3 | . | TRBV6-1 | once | CASSGTDTDTQYF | TGTGCCAGCAGTGGGACAGATACAGATACGCAGTATTTT
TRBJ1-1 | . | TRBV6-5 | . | CASSYRTGMNTEAFF | TGTGCCAGCAGTTACCGCACAGGCATGAACACTGAAGCTTTCTTT
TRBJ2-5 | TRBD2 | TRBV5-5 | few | CASSLVQRGRETQYF | TGTGCCAGCAGCTTGGTCCAGCGGGGGAGAGAGACCCAGTACTTC
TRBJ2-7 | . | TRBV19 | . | CASSISFRAGPYEQYF | TGTGCCAGTAGTATAAGTTTCAGGGCAGGGCCCTACGAGCAGTACTTC
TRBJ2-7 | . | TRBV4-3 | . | CASSQDRSYEQYF | TGCGCCAGCAGCCAAGATCGGTCCTACGAGCAGTACTTC
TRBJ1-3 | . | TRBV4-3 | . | CASSQDPGTIGGNTIYF | TGCGCCAGCAGCCAAGATCCGGGTACTATTGGGGGAAACACCATATATTTT
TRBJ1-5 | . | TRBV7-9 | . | CASSRGNNQPQHF | TGTGCCAGCAGCCGCGGGAACAATCAGCCCCAGCATTTT